The next 28 T cell receptor beta chains were all read from a single sample in a study of read filtering for tumor transcriptome and immune sequencing. From approximately 400 ng of RNA, a library with molecular barcoded alpha/delta and beta/gamma adaptors was made. TCRdb called the reads again in MiXCR, with one record for every CDR3 protein. The data contain 35,000 to 45,000 distinct CDR3 sequences, around 15% of them seen just once; the ten biggest clones take up about 40%. Specimen: a population of CD138-negative cells sorted from bone marrow. Receptors originate from a donor aged 40 or over with multiple myeloma.

This clonotype was picked up many times. V gene TRBV4-2 combines with J gene TRBJ1-2, with a possible D match to TRBD1 (5 bases). The germline V and J ends were trimmed by 4 bases and 3 bases, with 15 bases remaining between them. This CDR3 comprises 15 residues. Germline V gene lookup returns CDR1 LGHNA and CDR2 YNFKEQ. The CDR3 DNA follows: TGTGCCAGCAGCCCTGTACAGGCGGGGGACTATGGCTACACCTTC. This gives the protein CASSPVQAGDYGYTF.

Regarding this clonotype: Sequence at one end of the junction differs from germline and may be a read error. CDR3 loop: CASSQRSGINERLFF. The DNA for the CDR3 is TGCGCCAGCAGCCAACGGTCCGGGATTAATGAAAGACTGTTTTTT. The chain recombines TRBV5-5 with TRBJ1-4; D is uncertain. The germline gives CDR1 SGHKS, CDR2 YYEKEE (reference sequence). The length of the CDR3 is 15 residues. Full variable domain (rest looked up from reference TRBV5-5 and TRBJ1-4): DAGVTQSPTHLIKTRGQQVTLRCSPISGHKSVSWYQQVLGQGPQFIFQYYEKEERGRGNFPDRFSARQFPNYSSELNVNALLLGDSALYLCASSQRSGINERLFFGSGTQLSVL.

Many counts were recorded for this clonotype. The V and J genes are TRBV29-1 and TRBJ2-5; maybe TRBD1 (6 bases). The CDR3 extends over 12 amino acids. V was clipped by 7 bases and J by 5 bases, with 14 bases between them. CDR1 and CDR2 (germline): SQVTM, ANQGSEA. The CDR3 bases are TGCAGCGCCCGGTCAGGGGCCGAGACCCAGTACTTC. Its protein is CSARSGAETQYF.

The rearrangement joins TRBV7-2 to TRBJ2-3; D not certain. Germline CDR1 and CDR2: SGHTA and FQGNSA. The CDR3 has 11 residues. Trimming removed 3 bases from V and 3 bases from J, with 1 base in between. The CDR3 protein is CASSLTDTQYF. The CDR3 region has the DNA TGTGCCAGCAGCTTGACAGATACGCAGTATTTT.

This clonotype was picked up many times. The chain joins TRBV20-1 to TRBJ1-2; 7 bases agree with TRBD1. The germline V gene encodes CDR1 DFQATT and CDR2 SNEGSKA (reference sequence). The CDR3 covers 18 residues. Germline trimming cut 3 bases from V and 4 bases from J; bases unmatched to any gene: 20. CDR3 amino acids: CSASRTPGQAEGGYGYTF. DNA of the CDR3: TGCAGTGCTAGTCGGACCCCCGGACAGGCAGAGGGTGGCTATGGCTACACCTTC.

This clonotype was recorded at least ten times. The rearrangement joins TRBV10-2 to TRBJ2-2; 12 bases align to TRBD2. V shed 10 bases and J 5 bases; nucleotides not matched to a gene: 5. The CDR3 spans 14 residues. The germline V gene encodes CDR1 WSHSY and CDR2 SAAADI. Written as DNA, the CDR3 is TGCGCCACCAGGACTAGCGGGGCAACCGGGGAGCTGTTTTTT. Protein: CATRTSGATGELFF.

This clonotype was detected ten times or more. The CDR3 region has the DNA TGTGCCAGCAGCTTGGGACTAGCGGGAGATCCAGATACGCAGTATTTT. Translated: CASSLGLAGDPDTQYF. The chain recombines TRBV7-2 with TRBJ2-3; 14 bases map to TRBD2. CDR3 length equals 16 residues. CDR1 and CDR2 from the germline V gene are SGHTA and FQGNSA. The V gene end was trimmed by 3 bases and the J gene end by 4 bases; junction bases not matched to a gene: 3.

The table lists this clonotype with many counts. The chain links TRBV7-2 to TRBJ2-3, with 8 bases that match TRBD1. Germline CDR1 SGHTA, CDR2 FQGNSA. This CDR3 comprises 14 residues. After removal of 4 bases from V and 3 bases from J, the junction contained 3 bases not matched to a gene. CDR3 DNA sequence: TGTGCCAGCAGCTCGACAGGGGCGACAGATACGCAGTATTTT. Translation gives CASSSTGATDTQYF.

This clonotype was counted many times. The V call is TRBV5-1, the J call TRBJ1-1, with D possibly being TRBD1 (5 bases). The ends were cut back, 0 bases at V and 4 bases at J, with 10 bases in the middle. The CDR3 runs to 14 residues. Germline V gives CDR1 SGHRS, CDR2 YFSETQ. CDR3 residues: CASSLAGAGTEAFF. In DNA, the CDR3 is TGCGCCAGCAGCTTGGCCGGGGCAGGCACTGAAGCTTTCTTT.

This clonotype was observed at least ten times. The chain carries TRBV7-8 and TRBJ1-1; D remains ambiguous. V lost 5 bases, J lost 0 bases, and 10 bases lay in between. This CDR3 is 14 amino acids long. Germline V CDR1 and CDR2: SGHVS, FQNEAQ. The DNA for the CDR3 is TGTGCCAGCAGCCAAGGACCGTTGAACACTGAAGCTTTCTTT. It is translated as CASSQGPLNTEAFF.

The chain recombines TRBV7-6 with TRBJ2-1; D remains ambiguous. The CDR3 consists of 15 residues. Germline-derived CDR1 and CDR2 are SGHVS and FNYEAQ. The V and J ends lost 3 bases and 13 bases respectively, with 22 bases between them. This chain's CDR3 is CASSLSSESYNGQFF. The DNA for the CDR3 is TGTGCCAGCAGCTTGTCGAGCGAATCCTACAATGGACAGTTCTTC.

V is TRBV6-2 or TRBV6-3 and J is TRBJ2-3; D perhaps matches TRBD1 (5 bases). The CDR3 sequence is 14 residues long. Germline CDR1 reads MNHEY; CDR2 reads SVGEGT. V was cut by 2 bases and J by 5 bases, with 11 bases left in between. CDR3 amino acids: CASSYVSGQDTQYF. The CDR3 DNA follows: TGTGCCAGCAGTTACGTGTCAGGGCAAGATACGCAGTATTTT.

In this sample, this clonotype turned up a few times. A clone one base away is much larger, so this may be a read error. The chain links TRBV6-5 to TRBJ2-1; no clear D. CDR1 is MNHEY and CDR2 is SVGAGI in the germline V gene. The CDR3 runs 12 residues. CDR3 nucleotides: TGTGCCAGCAGGAGCTCCTACAATGAGCAGTCCTTC. Residues: CASRSSYNEQSF.

This clonotype occurred many times. The chain has TRBV24-1 and TRBJ2-2; no definite D call. V shed 6 bases and J shed 7 bases, with 5 bases lying between them. Germline assignment: CDR1 KGHDR and CDR2 SFDVKD. The length of the CDR3 is 11 residues. DNA for the CDR3: TGTGCCACCAGTCTCGTCGGGGAGCTGTTTTTT. This translates into CATSLVGELFF.

This clonotype was detected ten times or more. V is TRBV11-2 and J is TRBJ1-4; no firm D call. With 4 bases removed from V and 5 bases from J, the gap between germline ends came to 2 bases. The CDR3 spans 11 residues. Germline-derived CDR1 and CDR2 are SGHAT and FQNNGV. In nucleotides, the CDR3 is TGTGCCAGCAGCTGGAATGAAAAACTGTTTTTT. Its protein product is CASSWNEKLFF.

This clonotype was found many times. The genes are TRBV12-3 or TRBV12-4 and TRBJ2-3; D possibly corresponds to TRBD2 (5 bases). V lost 3 bases to trimming and J lost 8 bases, with 9 bases between them. The CDR3 contains 12 residues. The DNA of the CDR3 is TGTGCCAGCAGTTTGCGGGCTAGTACGCAGTATTTT. Its translation: CASSLRASTQYF.

Note on this clonotype: This may arise from a read error, as a much more abundant clone is one base away. The V call is TRBV19, the J call TRBJ2-5; TRBD1 matches 8 bases. V trimming: 10 bases; J trimming: 9 bases; junction bases outside the gene matches: 13. CDR1 and CDR2 from the germline V gene are LNHDA and SQIVND (reference sequence). The CDR3 length is 13 residues. The CDR3 DNA sequence: TGTGCCACCAGACAGGGGACCCAGGAGGCCCAGTACTTC. This codes for CATRQGTQEAQYF.

The sample holds many counts of this clonotype. The chain has TRBV10-3 and TRBJ2-5, with D maybe TRBD2 (6 bases). The germline gives CDR1 ENHRY, CDR2 SYGVKD. Trimming stripped 8 bases from V and 3 bases from J, with 7 bases between. This CDR3 has 11 residues. The CDR3 protein is CAIGRKETQYF. CDR3 sequence (DNA): TGTGCCATCGGGAGGAAAGAGACCCAGTACTTC.

This clonotype appeared a few times. This chain uses TRBV18 with TRBJ2-1; perhaps D is TRBD1 or TRBD2 (5 bases each). The CDR3 extends over 14 amino acids. Germline V gene lookup returns CDR1 KGHSH and CDR2 LQKENI. The V end was cut by 3 bases, the J end by 11 bases, with 17 bases between. The CDR3 DNA follows: TGTGCCAGCTCACCCGTCCCGGGACCACGTCAGCAGTTCTTC. Translated: CASSPVPGPRQQFF.

This clonotype has at least ten counts. The genes are TRBV20-1 and TRBJ2-2; D possibly matches TRBD1 or TRBD2 (5 bases each). Looked up from germline, CDR1 is DFQATT and CDR2 is SNEGSKA (reference sequence). V gave up 6 bases and J gave up 5 bases, with 16 bases separating them. CDR3 size: 14 residues. The CDR3 nucleotides are TGCAGTGCCGAAGAGGGGAAGGGTACCGGGGAGCTGTTTTTT. As protein: CSAEEGKGTGELFF.

This clonotype was recorded many times. J is TRBJ1-4 and V is TRBV4-1; D is uncertain. The germline V gene has CDR1 MGHRA and CDR2 YSYEKL. Trimming shortened V by 5 bases and J by 7 bases, and 20 bases separated the two germline ends. CDR3 length: 16 residues. The CDR3 spells CASSGEGKGVFEKLFF. DNA for the CDR3: TGCGCCAGCAGCGGAGAGGGAAAGGGTGTGTTTGAAAAACTGTTTTTT.

This clonotype appeared many times. The chain recombines TRBV7-2 with TRBJ2-1; 8 bases are a match to TRBD2. There are 15 residues in the CDR3. With V trimmed by 4 bases and J by 5 bases, 7 bases remained unmatched. The germline CDR1 and CDR2 sequences are SGHTA and FQGNSA. DNA of the CDR3: TGTGCCAGCAGCTCACGGGAGGGCCATAACAATGAGCAGTTCTTC. Encoded protein: CASSSREGHNNEQFF. Based on the CDR3 plus reference TRBV7-2 and TRBJ2-1, the full variable domain is GAGVSQSPSNKVTEKGKDVELRCDPISGHTALYWYRQSLGQGLEFLIYFQGNSAPDKSGLPSDRFSAERTGGSVSTLTIQRTQQEDSAVYLCASSSREGHNNEQFFGPGTRLTVL.

This clonotype was counted at least ten times. The chain uses TRBV30 and TRBJ2-3, with 9 bases lining up with TRBD1. The germline CDR1 and CDR2 sequences are GTSNPN and SVGIG (reference sequence). After removal of 5 bases from V and 0 bases from J, the junction contained 3 bases not matched to a gene. This CDR3 has 14 amino acids. The CDR3 region has the DNA TGTGCCTGGTCGACAGGGGGAAGCACAGATACGCAGTATTTT. This encodes CAWSTGGSTDTQYF.

Ten or more counts support this clonotype. The chain joins TRBV11-1 to TRBJ2-1, with 7 bases fitting TRBD1. In germline, CDR1 is SGHAT, CDR2 FQDESV (reference sequence). V gave up 5 bases and J gave up 10 bases; unmatched junction bases: 2. This CDR3 region has 11 residues. Here the CDR3 DNA reads TGTGCCAGCAGCGGGGGACAGGAGCAGTTCTTC. The encoded protein is CASSGGQEQFF.

This clonotype has at least ten counts. This chain connects TRBV4-1 to TRBJ2-4, with a weak D call TRBD1 (6 bases). V dropped 2 bases and J dropped 1 base, with 9 bases sitting between them. Per the germline V gene, CDR1 is MGHRA and CDR2 is YSYEKL. The CDR3 sequence is 15 residues long. CDR3 coding DNA: TGCGCCAGCAGCCAACCCACAGGGGCCAAAAACATTCAGTACTTC. As protein: CASSQPTGAKNIQYF.

This clonotype was detected many times. The CDR3 reads CASSVEASSSYNEQFF. The CDR3 DNA is TGTGCCAGCAGCGTAGAAGCATCTAGCTCCTACAATGAGCAGTTCTTC. The V call is TRBV9, the J call TRBJ2-1, with no clear D. Germline V gives CDR1 SGDLS, CDR2 YYNGEE. The germline V and J ends were trimmed by 0 bases and 0 bases, with 10 bases remaining between them. The CDR3 covers 16 residues. Drawing the rest from reference TRBV9 and TRBJ2-1, the complete variable domain is DSGVTQTPKHLITATGQRVTLRCSPRSGDLSVYWYQQSLDQGLQFLIQYYNGEERAKGNILERFSAQQFPDLHSELNLSSLELGDSALYFCASSVEASSSYNEQFFGPGTRLTVL.

This clonotype was seen many times. This chain connects TRBV7-2 to TRBJ2-7, with 10 bases lining up with TRBD2. Trimming cost V 4 bases and J 4 bases; bases outside gene matches: 1. CDR3 length equals 13 residues. Germline CDR1 reads SGHTA; CDR2 reads FQGNSA. The CDR3: CASSSSGSYEQYF. The DNA for the CDR3 is TGTGCCAGCAGCTCTAGCGGGAGTTACGAGCAGTACTTC.

Worth noting for this clonotype: Sequence at one end of the junction differs from germline and may be a read error. This chain uses TRBV20-1 with TRBJ2-1; TRBD2 matches at 9 bases. The CDR3 runs 13 residues. Per germline, CDR1 DFQATT and CDR2 SNEGSKA (reference sequence). The CDR3 DNA reads TGCAGTGCTACCGCGGGAGGGTGGAATGGGCAGTTCTTC. It yields the protein CSATAGGWNGQFF.